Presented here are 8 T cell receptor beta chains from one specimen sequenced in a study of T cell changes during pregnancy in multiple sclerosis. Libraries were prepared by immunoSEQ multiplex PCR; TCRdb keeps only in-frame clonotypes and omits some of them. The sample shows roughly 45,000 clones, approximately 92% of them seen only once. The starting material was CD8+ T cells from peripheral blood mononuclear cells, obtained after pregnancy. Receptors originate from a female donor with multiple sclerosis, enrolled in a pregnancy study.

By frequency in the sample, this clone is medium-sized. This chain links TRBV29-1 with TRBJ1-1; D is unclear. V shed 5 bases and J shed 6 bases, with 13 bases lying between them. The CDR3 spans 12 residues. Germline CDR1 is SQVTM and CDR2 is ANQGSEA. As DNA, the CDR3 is TGCAGCGTTACCGCCATGAGAGCTGAAGCTTTCTTT. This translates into CSVTAMRAEAFF. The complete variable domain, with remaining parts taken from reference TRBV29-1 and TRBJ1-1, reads SAVISQKPSRDICQRGTSLTIQCQVDSQVTMMFWYRQQPGQSLTLIATANQGSEATYESGFVIDKFPISRPNLTFSTLTVSNMSPEDSSIYLCSVTAMRAEAFFGQGTRLTVV.

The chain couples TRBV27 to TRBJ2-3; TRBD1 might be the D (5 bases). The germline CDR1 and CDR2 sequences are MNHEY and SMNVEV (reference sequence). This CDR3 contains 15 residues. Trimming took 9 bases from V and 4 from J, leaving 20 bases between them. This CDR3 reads CASTVSPGFADTQYF. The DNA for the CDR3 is TGTGCCAGTACCGTCAGTCCAGGGTTCGCAGATACGCAGTATTTT.

The CDR3 coding sequence is TGTGCCAGCTCACTTGGAGCAGGGTTATTTGAGACCCAGTACTTC. Protein sequence: CASSLGAGLFETQYF. J is TRBJ2-5 and V is TRBV5-5; a weak D match, TRBD1 (5 bases). This CDR3 is built from 15 residues. Germline V gene sequence: CDR1 SGHKS, CDR2 YYEKEE (reference sequence). V dropped 7 bases and J dropped 5 bases, with 21 bases sitting between them.

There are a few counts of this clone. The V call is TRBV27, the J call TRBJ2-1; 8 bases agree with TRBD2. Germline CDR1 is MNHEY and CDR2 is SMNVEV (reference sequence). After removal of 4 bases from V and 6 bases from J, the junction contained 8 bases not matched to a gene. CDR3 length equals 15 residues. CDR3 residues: CASSSGRVGGNEQFF. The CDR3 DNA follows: TGTGCCAGCAGTTCCGGGAGGGTCGGGGGCAATGAGCAGTTCTTC.

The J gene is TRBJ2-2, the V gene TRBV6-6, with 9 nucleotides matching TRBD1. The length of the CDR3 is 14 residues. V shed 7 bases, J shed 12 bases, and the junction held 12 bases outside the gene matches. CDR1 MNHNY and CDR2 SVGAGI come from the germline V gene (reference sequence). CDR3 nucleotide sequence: TGTGCCAGCACCTACCTTTGGACAGGGGAGAAGCTGTTTTTT. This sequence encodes CASTYLWTGEKLFF.

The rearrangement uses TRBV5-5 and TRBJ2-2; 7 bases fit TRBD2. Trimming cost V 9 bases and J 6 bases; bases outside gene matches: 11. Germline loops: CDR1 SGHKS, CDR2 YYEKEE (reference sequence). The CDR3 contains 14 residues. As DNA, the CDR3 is TGTGCCACCACCGTAGGCGGGAGAGCCGGGGAGCTGTTTTTT. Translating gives CATTVGGRAGELFF.

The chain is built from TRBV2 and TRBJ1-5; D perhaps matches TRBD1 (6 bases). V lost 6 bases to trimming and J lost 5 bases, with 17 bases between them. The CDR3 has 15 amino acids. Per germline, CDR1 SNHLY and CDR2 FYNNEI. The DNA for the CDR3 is TGTGCCAGCAGGCCCCGGGGTTACAGGGATCAGCCCCAGCATTTT. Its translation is CASRPRGYRDQPQHF.

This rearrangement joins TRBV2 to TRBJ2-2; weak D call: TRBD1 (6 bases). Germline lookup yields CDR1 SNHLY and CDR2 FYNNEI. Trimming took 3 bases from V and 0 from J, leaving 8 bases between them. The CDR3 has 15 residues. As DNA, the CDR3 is TGTGCCAGCAGTGAGAGGGGGACGAACACCGGGGAGCTGTTTTTT. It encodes CASSERGTNTGELFF.